This TCR beta chain was retrieved from a study of blood T cells in healthy people across ages. Background on the study: T cells yielded about one barcoded beta molecule per two cells through template switching. Study-level findings and limits: Long-lived donors had more naive CD4+ cells and higher diversity than aged donors.

Turning to this clonotype: Its specificity is not known.

The authors drew 8.5 to 10 milliliters of peripheral blood from each donor. Primed by a sample-barcoded 5' primer and a J-beta primer mix, a second PCR proceeded for roughly 6 to 12 cycles. Carrying 12 random nucleotides, a template-switch adaptor labeled each individual cDNA molecule. TCRdb ran MiXCR on the 5' RACE reads and lists one entry per CDR3 protein. Altogether 1.5 million to 2 million distinct CDR3 sequences are present, about 31% being singletons, with the ten largest covering around 11%. With 5 bases removed from V and 0 bases from J, the gap between germline ends came to 11 bases. This CDR3 spans 15 amino acids. CDR1 and CDR2 (germline): MNHEY, SMNVEV (reference sequence).

The clonotype was recovered from a woman aged 25-40 years in good health. The V and J genes are TRBV27 and TRBJ2-4; D possibly corresponds to TRBD1 (5 bases). Sequences were obtained from blood. CDR3 sequence reads: CASSADSLAKNIQYF. The CDR3 DNA sequence: TGTGCCAGCAGTGCAGACAGTCTAGCCAAAAACATTCAGTACTTC.